Listed here are 13 T cell receptor beta chains from one sample, sequenced in a study of blood T cells in healthy people across ages. Through a sample-barcoded 5' primer and a J-beta primer mix, a second PCR was run for roughly 7 to 11 cycles. TCRdb used MiXCR to reprocess the 5' RACE reads, holding one entry per CDR3 protein. Of approximately 810,000 distinct CDR3 sequences in the sample, 25% to 35% are singletons; the top ten hold roughly a sixth. Material for sequencing was blood. The receptor set was obtained from an elderly woman in good health.

This clonotype has a count of ten or more. The chain is built from TRBV6-2 or TRBV6-3 and TRBJ1-5, with 7 bases identical to TRBD1. From germline, CDR1 is MNHEY and CDR2 SVGEGT. J was trimmed by 6 bases and V by 8 bases; bases with no gene match: 10. The CDR3 extends over 14 amino acids. The CDR3 nucleotides are TGTGCCAGCCGGACAGGCCAGGGGAGTCAGCCCCAGCATTTT. Translating gives CASRTGQGSQPQHF.

A few counts support this clonotype. The chain is built from TRBV20-1 and TRBJ2-7, with 11 bases that match TRBD2. The CDR3 covers 14 residues. The germline gives CDR1 DFQATT, CDR2 SNEGSKA (reference sequence). V lost 5 bases, J lost 4 bases, and 7 bases stayed unmatched. The CDR3 sequence: CSAPSSGRKYEQYF. The CDR3 coding sequence is TGCAGTGCTCCCTCTAGCGGGAGGAAATACGAGCAGTACTTC.

This clonotype has ten or more counts. The chain joins TRBV6-5 to TRBJ2-7; D ambiguous. The ends were cut back, 0 bases at V and 0 bases at J, with 12 bases in the middle. Germline V CDR1 and CDR2: MNHEY, SVGAGI. This CDR3 comprises 16 residues. CDR3 sequence reads: CASSYSSFYSSYEQYF. CDR3 sequence (DNA): TGTGCCAGCAGTTACTCGAGTTTCTACAGCTCCTACGAGCAGTACTTC.

The V and J genes are TRBV7-2 and TRBJ2-3, with D unresolved. V lost 1 base to trimming and J lost 2 bases, with 7 bases between them. Germline V lookup: CDR1 SGHTA, CDR2 FQGNSA. This CDR3 comprises 14 residues. The CDR3 DNA is TGTGCCAGCAGCTTAGGGGCTTTCACAGATACGCAGTATTTT. Its protein is CASSLGAFTDTQYF.

This rearrangement joins TRBV5-6 to TRBJ2-5, with 9 bases fitting TRBD1. This CDR3 has 17 amino acids. CDR1 and CDR2 (germline): SGHDT, YYEEEE. Unmatched junction bases numbered 8, after V lost 2 bases and J lost 0 bases. The CDR3 nucleotides are TGTGCCAGCAGCTTTAGACAGGGGGTCGTGTACCAAGAGACCCAGTACTTC. Amino acids: CASSFRQGVVYQETQYF.

This sequence joins TRBV20-1 and TRBJ2-7; D is unresolved. CDR1 is DFQATT and CDR2 is SNEGSKA in the germline V gene (reference sequence). V lost 7 bases and J 2 bases, leaving 12 bases between the germline ends. This CDR3 comprises 12 residues. The CDR3 loop is CSESEWAYEQYF. CDR3 in DNA: TGCAGTGAGTCCGAGTGGGCCTACGAGCAGTACTTC.

This clonotype showed up many times. V gene TRBV7-2 combines with J gene TRBJ2-3; weak D call: TRBD2 (6 bases). Trimming pared 2 bases from V and 4 bases from J, leaving 10 bases between. Per the germline V gene, CDR1 is SGHTA and CDR2 is FQGNSA. The CDR3 runs 14 residues. This CDR3 reads CASSLRGIPDTQYF. CDR3 in DNA: TGTGCCAGCAGCTTACGGGGGATTCCAGATACGCAGTATTTT.

This chain links TRBV4-3 with TRBJ2-3, with D perhaps matching TRBD1 (6 bases). The CDR3 consists of 19 residues. Per germline, CDR1 LGHNA and CDR2 YSLEER. Deletions cut 0 bases from V and 1 base from J, with 20 bases between. The CDR3 DNA reads TGCGCCAGCAGCCAAGAACCAAGTGGGCCGGGACACGGCACAGATACGCAGTATTTT. Amino acids: CASSQEPSGPGHGTDTQYF.

J is TRBJ2-3 and V is TRBV7-9, with D uncertain. The CDR3 has 13 amino acids. Looked up from germline, CDR1 is SEHNR and CDR2 is FQNEAQ (reference sequence). Trimming removed 5 bases from V and 11 bases from J, with 17 bases in between. CDR3 nucleotide sequence: TGTGCCAGCAGCCCCACTGGGGTAACCTTGCAGTATTTT. Its protein is CASSPTGVTLQYF.

This chain connects TRBV7-9 to TRBJ2-3, with 7 bases that match TRBD1. The CDR3 is made up of 15 amino acids. CDR1 is SEHNR, CDR2 FQNEAQ, per germline (reference sequence). J was trimmed by 4 bases and V by 5 bases; bases with no gene match: 9. CDR3 sequence (DNA): TGTGCCAGCAGCGCGCCAGGGGGTTTCGCAGATACGCAGTATTTT. It translates to CASSAPGGFADTQYF.

This clonotype was detected ten times or more. The V and J genes are TRBV5-1 and TRBJ2-3; the match to TRBD2 covers 7 bases. Germline V gene data show CDR1 as SGHRS and CDR2 as YFSETQ. CDR3 length: 15 residues. Germline trimming cut 4 bases from V and 4 bases from J; bases unmatched to any gene: 9. This chain's CDR3 is CASSVSGGGADTQYF. Here the CDR3 DNA reads TGCGCCAGCAGCGTCTCGGGAGGCGGGGCAGATACGCAGTATTTT.

This clonotype showed up many times. This rearrangement joins TRBV9 to TRBJ1-4; D remains unclear. V was pared by 2 bases and J by 0 bases, with 5 bases between. The CDR3 spans 14 residues. Germline V gene sequence: CDR1 SGDLS, CDR2 YYNGEE. The CDR3 loop is CASSVAATNEKLFF. The CDR3 DNA sequence: TGTGCCAGCAGCGTGGCTGCAACTAATGAAAAACTGTTTTTT.

The chain carries TRBV20-1 and TRBJ2-1, with 10 bases lining up with TRBD2. This CDR3 comprises 14 residues. Per the germline V gene, CDR1 is DFQATT and CDR2 is SNEGSKA (reference sequence). V was clipped by 6 bases and J by 3 bases; unmatched bases: 5. The CDR3 reads CSATRTSGYNEQFF. The CDR3 DNA is TGCAGTGCCACGCGGACTAGCGGCTACAATGAGCAGTTCTTC.